The T cell receptor (beta chain) described here comes from a study of OX40 agonist ivuxolimab in advanced cancers. Study-wide context: Partial responses occurred in three patients (one hepatocellular carcinoma, two cutaneous melanoma). Findings of the study overall: Expanded clones tended on average to be more numerous among CD8+ T cells than CD4+.

On this clone itself: Its antigen remains unknown.

Germline V gene lookup returns CDR1 SGDLS and CDR2 YYNGEE. This CDR3 comprises 14 residues. Between the trimmed V and J ends, which lost 0 bases and 9 bases, there was a span of 14 bases. Sequencing was performed with immunoSEQ multiplex PCR; in TCRdb, only in-frame clones are kept and a portion is missing. The sample consists of some 80,000 clones, about 90% of them appearing once. This rearrangement joins TRBV9 to TRBJ2-3, with D unclear. This sequence was found in an adult with an advanced solid tumor such as melanoma, head and neck, liver or kidney cancer. This sample comprised CD4+ or CD8+ T cells sorted from blood, obtained in a trial of the OX40 agonist ivuxolimab. CDR3 residues: CASSVDNGSPTQYF. CDR3 nucleotides: TGTGCCAGCAGCGTAGATAACGGAAGCCCAACGCAGTATTTT.